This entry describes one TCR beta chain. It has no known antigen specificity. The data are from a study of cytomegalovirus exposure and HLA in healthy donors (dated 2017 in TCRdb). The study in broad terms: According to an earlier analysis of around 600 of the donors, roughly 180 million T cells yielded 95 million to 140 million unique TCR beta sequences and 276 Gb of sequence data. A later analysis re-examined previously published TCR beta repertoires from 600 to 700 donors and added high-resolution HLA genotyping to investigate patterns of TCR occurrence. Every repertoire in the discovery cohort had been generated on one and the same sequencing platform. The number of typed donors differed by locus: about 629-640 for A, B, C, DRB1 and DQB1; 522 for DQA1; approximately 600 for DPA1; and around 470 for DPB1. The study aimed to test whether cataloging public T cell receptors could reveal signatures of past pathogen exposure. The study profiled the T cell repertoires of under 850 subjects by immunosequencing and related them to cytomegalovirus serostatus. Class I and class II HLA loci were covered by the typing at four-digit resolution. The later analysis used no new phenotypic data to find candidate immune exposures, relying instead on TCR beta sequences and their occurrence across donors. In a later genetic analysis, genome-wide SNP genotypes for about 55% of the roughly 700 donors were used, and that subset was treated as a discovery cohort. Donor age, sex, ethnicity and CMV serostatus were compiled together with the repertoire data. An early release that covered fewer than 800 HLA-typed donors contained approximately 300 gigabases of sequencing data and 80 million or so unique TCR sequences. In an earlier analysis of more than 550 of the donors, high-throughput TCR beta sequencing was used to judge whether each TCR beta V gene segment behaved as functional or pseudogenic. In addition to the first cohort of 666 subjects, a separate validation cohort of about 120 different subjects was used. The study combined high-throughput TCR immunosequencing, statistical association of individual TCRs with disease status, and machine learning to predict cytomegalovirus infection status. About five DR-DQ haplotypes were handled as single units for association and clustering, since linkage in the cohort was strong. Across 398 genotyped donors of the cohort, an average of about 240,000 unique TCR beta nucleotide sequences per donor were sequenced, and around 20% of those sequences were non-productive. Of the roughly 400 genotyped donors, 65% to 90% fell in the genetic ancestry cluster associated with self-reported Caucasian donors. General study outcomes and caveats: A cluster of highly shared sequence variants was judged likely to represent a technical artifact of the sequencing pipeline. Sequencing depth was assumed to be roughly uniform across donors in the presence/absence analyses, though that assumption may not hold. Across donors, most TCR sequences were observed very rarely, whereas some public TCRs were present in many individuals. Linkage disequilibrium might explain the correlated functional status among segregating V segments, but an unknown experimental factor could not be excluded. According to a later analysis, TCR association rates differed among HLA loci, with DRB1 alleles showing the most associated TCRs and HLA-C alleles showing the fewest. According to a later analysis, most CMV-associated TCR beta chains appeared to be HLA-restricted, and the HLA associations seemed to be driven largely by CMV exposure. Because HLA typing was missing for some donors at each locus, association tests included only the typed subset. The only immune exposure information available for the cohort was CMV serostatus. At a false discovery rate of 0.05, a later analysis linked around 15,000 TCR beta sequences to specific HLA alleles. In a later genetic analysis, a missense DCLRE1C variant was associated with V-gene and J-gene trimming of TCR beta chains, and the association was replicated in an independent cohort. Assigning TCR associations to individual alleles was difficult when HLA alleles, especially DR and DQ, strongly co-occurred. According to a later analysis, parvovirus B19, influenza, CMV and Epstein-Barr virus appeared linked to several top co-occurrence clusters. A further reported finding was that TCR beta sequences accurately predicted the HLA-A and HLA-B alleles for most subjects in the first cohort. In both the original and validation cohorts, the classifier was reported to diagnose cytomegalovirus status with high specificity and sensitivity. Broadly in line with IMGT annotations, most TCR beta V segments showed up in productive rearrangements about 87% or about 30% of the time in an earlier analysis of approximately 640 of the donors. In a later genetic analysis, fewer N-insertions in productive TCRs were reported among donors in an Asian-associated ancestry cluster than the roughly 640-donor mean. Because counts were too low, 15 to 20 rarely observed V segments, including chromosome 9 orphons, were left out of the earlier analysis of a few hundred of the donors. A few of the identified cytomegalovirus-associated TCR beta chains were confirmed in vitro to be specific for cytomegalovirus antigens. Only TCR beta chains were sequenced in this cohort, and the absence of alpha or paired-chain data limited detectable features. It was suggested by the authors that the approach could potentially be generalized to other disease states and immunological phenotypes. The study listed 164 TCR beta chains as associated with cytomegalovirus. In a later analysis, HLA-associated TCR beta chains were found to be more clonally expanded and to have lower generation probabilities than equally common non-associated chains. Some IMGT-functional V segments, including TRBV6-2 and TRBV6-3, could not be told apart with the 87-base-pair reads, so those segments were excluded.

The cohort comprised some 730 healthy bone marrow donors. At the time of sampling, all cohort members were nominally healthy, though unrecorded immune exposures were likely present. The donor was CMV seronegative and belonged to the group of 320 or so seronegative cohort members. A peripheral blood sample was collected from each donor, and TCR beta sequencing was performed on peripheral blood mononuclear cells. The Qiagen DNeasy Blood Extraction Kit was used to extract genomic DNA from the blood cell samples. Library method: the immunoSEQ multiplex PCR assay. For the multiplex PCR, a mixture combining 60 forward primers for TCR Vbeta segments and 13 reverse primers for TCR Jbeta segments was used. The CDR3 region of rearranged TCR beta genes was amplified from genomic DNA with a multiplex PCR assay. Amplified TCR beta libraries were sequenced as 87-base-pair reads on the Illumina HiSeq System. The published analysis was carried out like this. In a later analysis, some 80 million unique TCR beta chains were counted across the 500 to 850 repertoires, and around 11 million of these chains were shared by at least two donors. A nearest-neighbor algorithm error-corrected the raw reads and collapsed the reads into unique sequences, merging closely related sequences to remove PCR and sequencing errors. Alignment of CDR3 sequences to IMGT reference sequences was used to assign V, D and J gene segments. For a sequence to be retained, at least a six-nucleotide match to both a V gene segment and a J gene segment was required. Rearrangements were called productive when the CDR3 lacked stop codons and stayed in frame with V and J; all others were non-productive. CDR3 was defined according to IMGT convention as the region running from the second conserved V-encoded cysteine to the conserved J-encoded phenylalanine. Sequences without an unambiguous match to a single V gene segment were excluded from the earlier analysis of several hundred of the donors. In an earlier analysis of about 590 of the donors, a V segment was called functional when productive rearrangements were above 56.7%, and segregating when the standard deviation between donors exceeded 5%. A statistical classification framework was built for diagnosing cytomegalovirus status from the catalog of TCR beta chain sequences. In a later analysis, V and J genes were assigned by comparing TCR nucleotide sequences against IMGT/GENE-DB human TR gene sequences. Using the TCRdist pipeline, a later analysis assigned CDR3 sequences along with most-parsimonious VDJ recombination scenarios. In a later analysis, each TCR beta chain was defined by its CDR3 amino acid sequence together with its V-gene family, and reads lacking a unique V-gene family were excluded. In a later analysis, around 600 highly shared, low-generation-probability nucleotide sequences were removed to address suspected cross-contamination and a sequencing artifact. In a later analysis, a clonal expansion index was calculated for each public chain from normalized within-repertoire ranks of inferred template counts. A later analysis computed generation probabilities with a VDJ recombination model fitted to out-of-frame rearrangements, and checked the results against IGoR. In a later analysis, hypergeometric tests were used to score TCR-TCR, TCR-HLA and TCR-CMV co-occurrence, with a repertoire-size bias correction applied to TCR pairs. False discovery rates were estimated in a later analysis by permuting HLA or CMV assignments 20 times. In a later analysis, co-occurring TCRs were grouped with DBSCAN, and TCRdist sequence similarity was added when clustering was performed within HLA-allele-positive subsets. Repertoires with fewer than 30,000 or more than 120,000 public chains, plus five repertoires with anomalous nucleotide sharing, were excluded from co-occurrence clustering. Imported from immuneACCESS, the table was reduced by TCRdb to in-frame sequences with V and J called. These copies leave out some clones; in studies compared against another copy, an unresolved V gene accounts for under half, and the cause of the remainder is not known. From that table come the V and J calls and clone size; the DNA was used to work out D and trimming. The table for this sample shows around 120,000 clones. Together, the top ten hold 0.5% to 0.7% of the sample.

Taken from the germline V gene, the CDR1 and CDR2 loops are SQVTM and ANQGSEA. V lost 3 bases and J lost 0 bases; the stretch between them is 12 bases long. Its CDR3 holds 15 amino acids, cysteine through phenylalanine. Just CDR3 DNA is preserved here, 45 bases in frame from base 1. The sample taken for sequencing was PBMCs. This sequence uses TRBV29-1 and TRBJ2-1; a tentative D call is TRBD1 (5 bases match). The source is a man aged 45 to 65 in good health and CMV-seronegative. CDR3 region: CSVEGRRDSYNEQFF. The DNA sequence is TGCAGCGTTGAGGGGCGGAGAGACTCCTACAATGAGCAGTTCTTC.